These T cell receptor beta chains were read from a single sample in a study of blood T cells in healthy people across ages. TCRdb redid the calling of the 5' RACE reads with MiXCR, one entry per CDR3 protein. The repertoire includes hundreds of thousands of distinct CDR3 sequences, approximately 30% of them detected once, and 15% to 17% sits in the top ten. Source material: blood. All receptors derive from a woman older than 75 in good health. The CDR3 runs from the conserved cysteine through the conserved F or W. D genes are given only for firm matches. The size of a clone is reported for some rows only, either as once, few or many, or as a class for expanded clones.

v_call: TRBV7-2
d_call: .
j_call: TRBJ2-5
clone_size: many
cdr3_aa: CASSPDPSRLETQYF
cdr3_nt: TGTGCCAGCAGCCCGGACCCTAGCCGGCTAGAGACCCAGTACTTC

v_call: TRBV7-2
d_call: .
j_call: TRBJ2-7
clone_size: many
cdr3_aa: CASSPGLRDYEQYF
cdr3_nt: TGTGCCAGCAGCCCGGGACTCAGAGATTACGAGCAGTACTTC

v_call: TRBV20-1
d_call: .
j_call: TRBJ1-1
clone_size: .
cdr3_aa: CSASRGSVRNTEAFF
cdr3_nt: TGCAGTGCGAGCAGGGGTTCGGTTAGGAACACTGAAGCTTTCTTT

v_call: TRBV12-3/TRBV12-4
d_call: .
j_call: TRBJ2-5
clone_size: once
cdr3_aa: CASSFTRGPLKQTQYF
cdr3_nt: TGTGCCAGCAGCTTCACCCGGGGCCCCCTAAAGCAGACCCAGTACTTC

v_call: TRBV3-1
d_call: TRBD2
j_call: TRBJ2-3
clone_size: few
cdr3_aa: CASSSPAAGTSVNTQYF
cdr3_nt: TGTGCCAGCAGCTCGCCCGCGGCCGGGACTAGCGTGAATACGCAGTATTTT

v_call: TRBV5-1
d_call: TRBD2
j_call: TRBJ2-5
clone_size: .
cdr3_aa: CASSPGLAGGPGDEQYF
cdr3_nt: TGCGCCAGCAGCCCTGGACTAGCGGGGGGGCCAGGTGATGAGCAGTACTTC

v_call: TRBV7-3
d_call: .
j_call: TRBJ2-1
clone_size: few
cdr3_aa: CASSLIGGGGNEQFF
cdr3_nt: TGTGCCAGCAGCTTAATTGGTGGGGGTGGGAATGAGCAGTTCTTC

v_call: TRBV20-1
d_call: .
j_call: TRBJ2-1
clone_size: .
cdr3_aa: CSARSDSTFDNEQFF
cdr3_nt: TGCAGTGCTAGATCGGACTCGACCTTCGACAATGAGCAGTTCTTC

v_call: TRBV27
d_call: TRBD2
j_call: TRBJ2-1
clone_size: .
cdr3_aa: CASSLSFDGGSPYEQFF
cdr3_nt: TGTGCCAGCAGTTTATCATTCGACGGGGGGTCTCCCTACGAGCAGTTCTTC

v_call: TRBV6-5
d_call: .
j_call: TRBJ1-2
clone_size: few
cdr3_aa: CASSYGAAGATYGYTF
cdr3_nt: TGTGCCAGCAGTTACGGGGCGGCAGGGGCGACCTATGGCTACACCTTC

v_call: TRBV28
d_call: TRBD1
j_call: TRBJ1-4
clone_size: few
cdr3_aa: CASSTPTGATNEKLFF
cdr3_nt: TGTGCCAGCAGTACTCCGACAGGGGCAACTAATGAAAAACTGTTTTTT

v_call: TRBV5-1
d_call: .
j_call: TRBJ1-1
clone_size: many
cdr3_aa: CASSPIARGNTEAFF
cdr3_nt: TGCGCCAGCAGCCCAATCGCCAGGGGGAACACTGAAGCTTTCTTT

v_call: TRBV6-5
d_call: .
j_call: TRBJ2-4
clone_size: many
cdr3_aa: CASSYGPGNIQYF
cdr3_nt: TGTGCCAGCAGCTACGGACCTGGGAACATTCAGTACTTC

v_call: TRBV20-1
d_call: .
j_call: TRBJ2-3
clone_size: many
cdr3_aa: CSARASDGRRSTDTQYF
cdr3_nt: TGCAGTGCTAGAGCTTCGGACGGGCGGAGGAGCACAGATACGCAGTATTTT

v_call: TRBV6-2/TRBV6-3
d_call: .
j_call: TRBJ1-1
clone_size: .
cdr3_aa: CAAGLWSTEAFF
cdr3_nt: TGTGCTGCAGGGTTATGGAGCACTGAAGCTTTCTTT

v_call: TRBV3-1
d_call: .
j_call: TRBJ2-1
clone_size: .
cdr3_aa: CASSQGRGGLSFYSYNEQFF
cdr3_nt: TGTGCCAGCAGCCAGGGGAGGGGGGGACTATCATTTTACTCCTACAATGAGCAGTTCTTC

v_call: TRBV10-3
d_call: .
j_call: TRBJ2-3
clone_size: many
cdr3_aa: CAISHGRPSSTDTQYF
cdr3_nt: TGTGCCATCTCCCATGGACGGCCCTCTAGCACAGATACGCAGTATTTT

v_call: TRBV5-1
d_call: .
j_call: TRBJ1-2
clone_size: once
cdr3_aa: CASTNSDTNYGYTF
cdr3_nt: TGCGCCAGCACGAACAGTGACACCAACTATGGCTACACCTTC

v_call: TRBV28
d_call: TRBD1
j_call: TRBJ2-7
clone_size: .
cdr3_aa: CASRGQLGEQYF
cdr3_nt: TGTGCCAGCAGGGGACAGCTGGGTGAGCAGTACTTC

v_call: TRBV9
d_call: .
j_call: TRBJ1-2
clone_size: many
cdr3_aa: CASSARKDGYTF
cdr3_nt: TGTGCCAGCAGCGCCCGTAAGGATGGCTACACCTTC

v_call: TRBV19
d_call: .
j_call: TRBJ1-5
clone_size: few
cdr3_aa: CAIARGYSNQPQHF
cdr3_nt: TGTGCCATCGCACGGGGGTATAGCAATCAGCCCCAGCATTTT

v_call: TRBV28
d_call: .
j_call: TRBJ1-4
clone_size: few
cdr3_aa: CASSPLEGGREEKLFF
cdr3_nt: TGTGCCAGCAGTCCCCTAGAGGGTGGAAGGGAGGAAAAACTGTTTTTT

v_call: TRBV13
d_call: .
j_call: TRBJ2-7
clone_size: .
cdr3_aa: CASSRLQSYEQYF
cdr3_nt: TGTGCCAGCAGCCGCCTCCAATCTTACGAGCAGTACTTC

v_call: TRBV6-6
d_call: TRBD1
j_call: TRBJ2-2
clone_size: few
cdr3_aa: CASRDRGNTGELFF
cdr3_nt: TGTGCCAGCAGAGACAGGGGGAACACCGGGGAGCTGTTTTTT

v_call: TRBV7-9
d_call: .
j_call: TRBJ2-1
clone_size: many
cdr3_aa: CASSAYNEQFF
cdr3_nt: TGTGCCAGCAGCGCGTACAATGAGCAGTTCTTC

v_call: TRBV5-6
d_call: .
j_call: TRBJ1-1
clone_size: many
cdr3_aa: CASSPPGGGDLSNTEAFF
cdr3_nt: TGTGCCAGCAGCCCACCTGGGGGAGGGGACCTCTCGAACACTGAAGCTTTCTTT

v_call: TRBV20-1
d_call: TRBD2
j_call: TRBJ2-1
clone_size: many
cdr3_aa: CSARDVLAGASSYNEQFF
cdr3_nt: TGCAGTGCTAGAGATGTGCTAGCGGGGGCCTCCTCCTACAATGAGCAGTTCTTC

v_call: TRBV28
d_call: .
j_call: TRBJ2-1
clone_size: .
cdr3_aa: CASSPEVVNTYNEQFF
cdr3_nt: TGTGCCAGCAGCCCAGAGGTAGTAAATACCTACAATGAGCAGTTCTTC

v_call: TRBV29-1
d_call: .
j_call: TRBJ1-2
clone_size: .
cdr3_aa: CSVVVGHYGYTF
cdr3_nt: TGCAGCGTTGTGGTAGGGCACTATGGCTACACCTTC

v_call: TRBV12-3/TRBV12-4
d_call: .
j_call: TRBJ2-1
clone_size: .
cdr3_aa: CASSRGNYEQFF
cdr3_nt: TGTGCCAGCAGTCGAGGCAACTACGAGCAGTTCTTC

v_call: TRBV5-6
d_call: TRBD1
j_call: TRBJ2-7
clone_size: many
cdr3_aa: CASSRRQGVSYEQYF
cdr3_nt: TGTGCCAGCAGCCGGAGACAGGGGGTTTCCTACGAGCAGTACTTC

v_call: TRBV7-2
d_call: .
j_call: TRBJ2-3
clone_size: many
cdr3_aa: CASSPGGRNTDTQYF
cdr3_nt: TGTGCCAGCAGCCCGGGGGGCCGCAACACAGATACGCAGTATTTT

v_call: TRBV27
d_call: .
j_call: TRBJ1-1
clone_size: few
cdr3_aa: CASSLTRSAAPAFF
cdr3_nt: TGTGCCAGCAGTTTAACCCGATCCGCCGCCCCCGCTTTCTTT

v_call: TRBV6-6
d_call: TRBD2
j_call: TRBJ2-5
clone_size: .
cdr3_aa: CASRIAGGEETQYF
cdr3_nt: TGTGCCAGCAGGATAGCGGGCGGGGAAGAGACCCAGTACTTC

v_call: TRBV27
d_call: .
j_call: TRBJ2-7
clone_size: many
cdr3_aa: CASSPVRVTYEQYF
cdr3_nt: TGTGCCAGCAGCCCGGTGCGGGTAACCTACGAGCAGTACTTC

v_call: TRBV7-2
d_call: .
j_call: TRBJ2-6
clone_size: .
cdr3_aa: CASSLRSGTGANVLTF
cdr3_nt: TGTGCCAGCAGCTTAAGGTCCGGGACTGGGGCCAACGTCCTGACTTTC

v_call: TRBV20-1
d_call: .
j_call: TRBJ1-2
clone_size: many
cdr3_aa: CSASPRGHGYTF
cdr3_nt: TGCAGTGCTAGTCCCCGGGGTCACGGCTACACCTTC

v_call: TRBV29-1
d_call: TRBD2
j_call: TRBJ2-1
clone_size: .
cdr3_aa: CSGGYAGLAVRSSYNEQFF
cdr3_nt: TGCAGCGGGGGGTACGCGGGACTAGCGGTTAGAAGCTCCTACAATGAGCAGTTCTTC

v_call: TRBV7-9
d_call: .
j_call: TRBJ1-4
clone_size: few
cdr3_aa: CASSRQTPTNEKLFF
cdr3_nt: TGTGCCAGCAGCCGACAGACCCCAACTAATGAAAAACTGTTTTTT

v_call: TRBV15
d_call: TRBD1
j_call: TRBJ1-4
clone_size: few
cdr3_aa: CATSGDKQGRHEKLFF
cdr3_nt: TGTGCCACCAGCGGGGACAAACAGGGGAGGCATGAAAAACTGTTTTTT

v_call: TRBV3-1
d_call: .
j_call: TRBJ1-2
clone_size: few
cdr3_aa: CASSLPGEGYTF
cdr3_nt: TGTGCCAGCAGCCTCCCAGGGGAGGGCTACACCTTC

v_call: TRBV5-1
d_call: TRBD2
j_call: TRBJ2-7
clone_size: .
cdr3_aa: CASRESGGARGNEQYF
cdr3_nt: TGCGCCAGCAGGGAGAGCGGGGGGGCCAGAGGGAATGAGCAGTACTTC

v_call: TRBV7-8
d_call: TRBD2
j_call: TRBJ2-2
clone_size: .
cdr3_aa: CASRRTSGGGPNTGELFF
cdr3_nt: TGTGCCAGCAGAAGGACTAGCGGGGGGGGGCCGAACACCGGGGAGCTGTTTTTT